The 21 T cell receptor beta chains below all came from one sample that was sequenced in a study of cytotoxic CD8 clonotypes in ibrutinib-treated CLL (dated by TCRdb to about 2021). The library relied on the immunoSEQ multiplex PCR assay. TCRdb took over this immuneACCESS table, retaining in-frame rearrangements with V and J assigned. Such tables are incomplete; in checked studies, under half of the missing clones stem from an unresolved V gene, and the remainder is unexplained. The sample profile shows approximately 320,000 clones; roughly 71% of them were found once. Jointly, the top ten make up approximately 6% of the sample. Source: PBMCs, taken after 36 months of ibrutinib treatment. The source is a human donor with chronic lymphocytic leukemia.

This clone was seen once. The chain recombines TRBV7-2 with TRBJ2-1; 15 nucleotides align to TRBD2. Germline CDR1 SGHTA, CDR2 FQGNSA. Trimming removed 5 bases from V and 8 bases from J; junction bases left unmatched: 7. CDR3 length: 16 amino acids. CDR3 sequence reads: CASSPRGLAGGHEQFF. In DNA, the CDR3 is TGTGCCAGCAGCCCGAGAGGACTAGCGGGAGGGCATGAGCAGTTCTTC. The whole variable domain, filled in from reference TRBV7-2 and TRBJ2-1, reads GAGVSQSPSNKVTEKGKDVELRCDPISGHTALYWYRQSLGQGLEFLIYFQGNSAPDKSGLPSDRFSAERTGGSVSTLTIQRTQQEDSAVYLCASSPRGLAGGHEQFFGPGTRLTVL.

This clone turned up a few times. One end of the junction varies from germline; a read error may be responsible. This chain connects TRBV30 to TRBJ2-5; 7 bases align to TRBD1. CDR3 length: 12 residues. Per the germline V gene, CDR1 is GTSNPN and CDR2 is SVGIG (reference sequence). CDR3 sequence reads: CAFLYWTGLIDF. The DNA for the CDR3 is TGTGCCTTCCTATATTGGACAGGATTGATTGACTTC.

V usage is TRBV9 and J usage is TRBJ2-5, with D hard to call. The germline V gene encodes CDR1 SGDLS and CDR2 YYNGEE. V lost 4 bases, J lost 5 bases, and 18 bases lay in between. The CDR3 extends over 15 amino acids. The CDR3 sequence: CASSPRITGSETQYF. The CDR3 DNA sequence: TGTGCCAGCAGCCCGCGTATTACCGGGTCGGAGACCCAGTACTTC. Filled out from reference TRBV9 and TRBJ2-5, the complete variable domain reads DSGVTQTPKHLITATGQRVTLRCSPRSGDLSVYWYQQSLDQGLQFLIQYYNGEERAKGNILERFSAQQFPDLHSELNLSSLELGDSALYFCASSPRITGSETQYFGPGTRLLVL.

The chain links TRBV4-1 to TRBJ1-5; D gene uncertain. Germline V lookup: CDR1 MGHRA, CDR2 YSYEKL. The CDR3 is 16 residues long. Trimming took off 1 base at V and 3 bases at J, with 13 bases between the two ends. CDR3 nucleotide sequence: TGCGCCAGCAGCCAAGCTCGAGGGTCGGACAATCAGCCCCAGCATTTT. This gives the protein CASSQARGSDNQPQHF.

The rearrangement uses TRBV7-2 and TRBJ2-3; no reliable D call. Trimming removed 4 bases at V and 5 bases at J, with 7 bases between. The CDR3 is 12 residues long. Per the germline V gene, CDR1 is SGHTA and CDR2 is FQGNSA. CDR3: CASSSNRDTQYF. CDR3 sequence (DNA): TGTGCCAGCAGCTCCAATAGAGATACGCAGTATTTT. The variable domain in full, with the rest retrieved from reference TRBV7-2 and TRBJ2-3, is GAGVSQSPSNKVTEKGKDVELRCDPISGHTALYWYRQSLGQGLEFLIYFQGNSAPDKSGLPSDRFSAERTGGSVSTLTIQRTQQEDSAVYLCASSSNRDTQYFGPGTRLTVL.

The V gene is TRBV27, the J gene TRBJ2-7; 8 bases map to TRBD1. With 6 bases clipped from V and 2 bases from J, the junction kept 0 bases outside the gene matches. The CDR3 runs to 12 residues. Germline V gene data show CDR1 as MNHEY and CDR2 as SMNVEV (reference sequence). The CDR3 reads CASRDRAYEQYF. For the CDR3, the DNA is TGTGCCAGCAGGGACAGGGCCTACGAGCAGTACTTC.

The chain joins TRBV11-2 to TRBJ2-7; 9 nucleotides match TRBD1. The CDR3 length is 16 residues. Germline CDR1 and CDR2: SGHAT and FQNNGV. V was pared by 1 base and J by 2 bases, with 6 bases of the junction left unmatched. This chain's CDR3 is CASSLAGQGFPYEQYF. Written as DNA, the CDR3 is TGTGCCAGCAGCTTAGCAGGACAGGGGTTTCCCTACGAGCAGTACTTC.

The chain has TRBV5-1 and TRBJ2-7; a weak D match, TRBD1 (5 bases). CDR3 length equals 16 residues. Germline V lookup: CDR1 SGHRS, CDR2 YFSETQ. Trimming took 2 bases from V and 3 from J, leaving 18 bases between them. As DNA, the CDR3 is TGCGCCAGCAGCTTTTCGTCGGGCGTCCAGGGCTACGAGCAGTACTTC. This sequence encodes CASSFSSGVQGYEQYF.

The rearrangement uses TRBV25-1 and TRBJ2-1; D not certain. The CDR3 spans 12 residues. V was clipped by 5 bases and J by 10 bases, with 12 bases between them. In germline, CDR1 is MGHDK, CDR2 SYGVNS. The DNA of the CDR3 is TGTGCCAGCAGTTATAGGTTAGAGGAGCAGTTCTTC. Its translation is CASSYRLEEQFF.

The J gene is TRBJ2-7, the V gene TRBV18; 7 nucleotides agree with TRBD1. CDR1 and CDR2 (germline): KGHSH, LQKENI. There are 16 residues in the CDR3. J gave up 3 bases and V 2 bases, and 10 bases lay outside the gene matches. The CDR3, as DNA: TGTGCCAGCTCACCATATTACGGACAGGAGATCTACGAGCAGTACTTC. This encodes CASSPYYGQEIYEQYF.

This sequence joins TRBV7-9 and TRBJ2-3; no definite D call. The CDR3 runs 13 residues. Looked up from germline, CDR1 is SEHNR and CDR2 is FQNEAQ (reference sequence). V dropped 1 base and J dropped 4 bases, with 6 bases sitting between them. The DNA for the CDR3 is TGTGCCAGCAGCTTAGTGGGGTCAGATACGCAGTATTTT. Translating gives CASSLVGSDTQYF.

This clone appeared once. The V and J genes are TRBV27 and TRBJ2-7; D is perhaps TRBD2 (5 bases). V was shortened by 5 bases and J by 6 bases, with 20 bases between the two germline ends. The CDR3 contains 15 residues. CDR1 and CDR2 from the germline V gene are MNHEY and SMNVEV (reference sequence). CDR3 coding DNA: TGTGCCAGCAGTCTCCCCCGGACGAGGGAACGCGAGCAGTACTTC. Its translation: CASSLPRTREREQYF.

This chain uses TRBV7-8 with TRBJ1-1; TRBD1 aligns across 9 bases. Germline CDR1 reads SGHVS; CDR2 reads FQNEAQ. V shed 5 bases and J 0 bases; nucleotides not matched to a gene: 4. This CDR3 spans 15 amino acids. The CDR3 DNA reads TGTGCCAGCAGCACGTGGACAGGGGTGAACACTGAAGCTTTCTTT. Translating gives CASSTWTGVNTEAFF.

J is TRBJ2-1 and V is TRBV11-3; D possibly corresponds to TRBD2 (7 bases). Germline V gene sequence: CDR1 SGHNT, CDR2 YENEEA. The CDR3 covers 16 residues. V gave up 0 bases and J gave up 2 bases, with 11 bases separating them. The CDR3 DNA sequence: TGTGCCAGCAGCTTAGATGTGGGGGGGCCCTACAATGAGCAGTTCTTC. It is translated as CASSLDVGGPYNEQFF.

This chain joins TRBV5-6 and TRBJ2-1; D could derive from TRBD1 or TRBD2 (5 bases each). This CDR3 is 18 amino acids long. V gave up 6 bases and J gave up 0 bases, with 22 bases separating them. From germline, CDR1 is SGHDT and CDR2 YYEEEE. The CDR3 is CASNYPQRGESSYNEQFF. DNA for the CDR3: TGTGCCAGCAACTACCCCCAACGAGGGGAGAGCTCCTACAATGAGCAGTTCTTC.

The gene calls are TRBV11-2 and TRBJ1-3; tentative D call: TRBD1 (5 bases). Germline loops: CDR1 SGHAT, CDR2 FQNNGV. This CDR3 has 14 amino acids. V was pared by 5 bases and J by 2 bases, with 10 bases between. As DNA, the CDR3 is TGTGCCAGCAGCCCCGGGACCGCTGGAAACACCATATATTTT. This encodes CASSPGTAGNTIYF. Looking up the rest from reference TRBV11-2 and TRBJ1-3 gives the full variable domain: EAGVAQSPRYKIIEKRQSVAFWCNPISGHATLYWYQQILGQGPKLLIQFQNNGVVDDSQLPKDRFSAERLKGVDSTLKIQPAKLEDSAVYLCASSPGTAGNTIYFGEGSWLTVV.

The chain links TRBV29-1 to TRBJ2-1, with D tentatively TRBD2 (6 bases). This CDR3 is built from 15 residues. The germline V and J ends were trimmed by 4 bases and 3 bases, with 16 bases remaining between them. Germline loops: CDR1 SQVTM, CDR2 ANQGSEA. The CDR3 sequence: CSVARWDSLYNEQFF. The CDR3 DNA reads as TGCAGCGTTGCAAGGTGGGACTCCCTCTACAATGAGCAGTTCTTC.

In its sample, this clone was seen a few times. The gene calls are TRBV4-1 and TRBJ1-6; perhaps TRBD1 as D (5 bases). V was cut by 4 bases and J by 7 bases, with 14 bases left in between. The CDR3 totals 15 residues. Germline V lookup: CDR1 MGHRA, CDR2 YSYEKL. This CDR3 reads CASSPGDPQNSPLHF. The CDR3 region has the DNA TGCGCCAGCAGCCCCGGGGACCCCCAGAATTCACCCCTCCACTTT.

With regard to this clone: At one of its ends the junction is not consistent with the germline gene, which may arise from a read error. The chain carries TRBV6-6 and TRBJ1-5; 8 bases line up with TRBD1. Germline CDR1 is MNHNY and CDR2 is SVGAGI (reference sequence). CDR3 length equals 15 residues. CDR3 residues: CASSHSGTGNQPQHF. The DNA of the CDR3 is TGTGCCAGCAGTCACTCCGGGACAGGTAATCAGCCCCAGCATTTT.

This clone has more than one count but fewer than ten. Since no conserved phenylalanine or tryptophan closes the CDR3, a read error is the likely cause. The DNA is left out, because the CDR3 cannot be placed on it with certainty; the CDR3 is given as TCRdb lists it. The genes are TRBV7-9 and TRBJ2-7; the table names TRBD2, a call not compared with the DNA. Germline CDR1 reads SEHNR; CDR2 reads FQNEAQ (reference sequence). The length of the CDR3 is 12 amino acids, counting both ends. This chain's CDR3 is CASSPGAGALYI.

This clone was seen only once. The chain combines TRBV2 with TRBJ2-7, with a possible D match to TRBD2 (5 bases). Between the trimmed V and J ends, which lost 10 bases and 2 bases, there was a span of 12 bases. The CDR3 runs 12 residues. CDR1 is SNHLY and CDR2 is FYNNEI in the germline V gene. This CDR3 is CAIAKGAYEQYF. The CDR3 bases are TGTGCCATAGCGAAGGGAGCCTACGAGCAGTACTTC.